This T cell receptor (beta chain) was identified in a study of radiation and T cells in renal cell carcinoma. General study points: In nephrectomy-only tumors, top 100 clonotypes averaged approximately 40%, versus roughly 54% irradiated. Dominant CDR3 motifs were more common in irradiated tumors than controls.

This clone was seen a few times. Its specificity is unknown. The germline gives CDR1 ENHRY, CDR2 SYGVKD. The CDR3 has 18 amino acids. The V and J ends lost 5 bases and 0 bases, in that order; junction bases with no gene match: 10. Libraries were prepared by immunoSEQ multiplex PCR; TCRdb keeps only in-frame clonotypes and omits some of them. The table records 15,000 or so clones, approximately 65% of them present only once. The treatment here: treatment-naive control, cytoreductive nephrectomy. The tumor was a clear cell renal cell carcinoma. The source was tumor tissue, collected from a patient whose treatment was nephrectomy without radiotherapy. This receptor was obtained from a man in his sixties with renal cell carcinoma. J is TRBJ1-3 and V is TRBV10-3, with 10 bases fitting TRBD1. This CDR3 reads CAISRTGGQTDSGNTIYF. DNA for the CDR3: TGTGCCATCAGTAGGACAGGGGGACAGACCGACTCTGGAAACACCATATATTTT.